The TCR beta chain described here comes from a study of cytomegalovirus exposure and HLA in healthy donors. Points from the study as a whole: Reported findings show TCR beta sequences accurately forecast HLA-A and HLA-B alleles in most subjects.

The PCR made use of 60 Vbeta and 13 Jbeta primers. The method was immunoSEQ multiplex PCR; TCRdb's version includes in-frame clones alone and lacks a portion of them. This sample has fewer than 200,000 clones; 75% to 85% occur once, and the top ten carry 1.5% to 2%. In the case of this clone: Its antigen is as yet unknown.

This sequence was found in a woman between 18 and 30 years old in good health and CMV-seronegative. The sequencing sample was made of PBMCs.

Here the CDR3 DNA reads TGTGCCAGCAGTCTTTATGGGGCCAACGTCCTGACTTTC. Its translation is CASSLYGANVLTF. The chain joins TRBV6-1 to TRBJ2-6; unclear D gene. Per the germline V gene, CDR1 is MNHNS and CDR2 is SASEGT. The CDR3 length is 13 residues. V was cut by 5 bases and J by 3 bases, with 5 bases left in between.